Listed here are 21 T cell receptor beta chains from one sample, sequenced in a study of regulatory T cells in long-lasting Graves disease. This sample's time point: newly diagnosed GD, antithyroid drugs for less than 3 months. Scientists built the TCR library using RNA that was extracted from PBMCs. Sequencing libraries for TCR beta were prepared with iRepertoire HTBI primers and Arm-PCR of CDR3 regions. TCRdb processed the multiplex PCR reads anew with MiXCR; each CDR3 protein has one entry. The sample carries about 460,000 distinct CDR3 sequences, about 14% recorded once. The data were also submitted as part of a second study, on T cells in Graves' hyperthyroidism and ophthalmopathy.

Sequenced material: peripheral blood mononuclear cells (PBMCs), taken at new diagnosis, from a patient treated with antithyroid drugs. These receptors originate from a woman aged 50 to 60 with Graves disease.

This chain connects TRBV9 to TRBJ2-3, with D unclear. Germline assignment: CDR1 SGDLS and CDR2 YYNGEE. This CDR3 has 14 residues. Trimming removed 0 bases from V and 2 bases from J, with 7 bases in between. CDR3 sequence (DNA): TGTGCCAGCAGCGTAGGTCCTCCCACAGATACGCAGTATTTT. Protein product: CASSVGPPTDTQYF.

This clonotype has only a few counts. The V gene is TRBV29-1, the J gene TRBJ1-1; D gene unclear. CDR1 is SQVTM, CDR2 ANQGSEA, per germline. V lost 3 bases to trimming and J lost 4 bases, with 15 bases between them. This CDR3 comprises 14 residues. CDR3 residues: CSVDSYGRVTEAFF. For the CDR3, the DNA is TGCAGCGTTGATTCCTACGGGAGGGTCACTGAAGCTTTCTTT.

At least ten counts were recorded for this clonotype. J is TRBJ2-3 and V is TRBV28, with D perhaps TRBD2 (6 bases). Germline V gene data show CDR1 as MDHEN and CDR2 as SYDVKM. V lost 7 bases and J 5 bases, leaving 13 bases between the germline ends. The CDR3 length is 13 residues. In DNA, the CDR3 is TGTGCCAGCATTAGCGAGGAGGGAGATACGCAGTATTTT. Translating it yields CASISEEGDTQYF. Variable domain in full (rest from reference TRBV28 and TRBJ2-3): DVKVTQSSRYLVKRTGEKVFLECVQDMDHENMFWYRQDPGLGLRLIYFSYDVKMKEKGDIPEGYSVSREKKERFSLILESASTNQTSMYLCASISEEGDTQYFGPGTRLTVL.

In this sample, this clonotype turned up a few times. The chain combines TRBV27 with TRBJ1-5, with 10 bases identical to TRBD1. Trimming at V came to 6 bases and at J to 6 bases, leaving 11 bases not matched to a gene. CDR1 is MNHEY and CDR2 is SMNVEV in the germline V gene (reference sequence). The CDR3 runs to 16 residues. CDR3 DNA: TGTGCCAGCAGAGTAGCCGGGACAGGGGACCTTCAGCCCCAGCATTTT. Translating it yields CASRVAGTGDLQPQHF.

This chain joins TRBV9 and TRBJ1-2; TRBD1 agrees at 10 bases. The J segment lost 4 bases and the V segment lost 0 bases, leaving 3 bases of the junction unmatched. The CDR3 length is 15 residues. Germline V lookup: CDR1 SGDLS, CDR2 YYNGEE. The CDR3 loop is CASSVEGTGVYGYTF. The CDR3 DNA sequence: TGTGCCAGCAGCGTAGAAGGGACAGGGGTCTATGGCTACACCTTC.

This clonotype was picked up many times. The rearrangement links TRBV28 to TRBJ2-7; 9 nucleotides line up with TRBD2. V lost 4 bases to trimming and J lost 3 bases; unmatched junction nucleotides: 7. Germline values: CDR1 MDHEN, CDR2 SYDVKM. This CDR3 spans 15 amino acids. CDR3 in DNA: TGTGCCAGCAGTTCAGCCGGGACTAGCTACTACGAGCAGTACTTC. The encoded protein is CASSSAGTSYYEQYF.

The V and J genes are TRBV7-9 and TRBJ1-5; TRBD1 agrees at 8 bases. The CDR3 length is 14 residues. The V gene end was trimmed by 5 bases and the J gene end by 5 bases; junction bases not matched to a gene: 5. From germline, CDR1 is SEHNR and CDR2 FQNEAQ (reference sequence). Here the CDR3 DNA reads TGTGCCAGCAGCAACAGGGGGTCCGATCAGCCCCAGCATTTT. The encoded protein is CASSNRGSDQPQHF.

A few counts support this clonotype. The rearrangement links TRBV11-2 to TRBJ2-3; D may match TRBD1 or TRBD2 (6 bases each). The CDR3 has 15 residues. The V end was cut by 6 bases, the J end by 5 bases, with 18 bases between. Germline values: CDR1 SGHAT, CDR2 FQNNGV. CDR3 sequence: CASSKATGAGDTQYF. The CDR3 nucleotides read TGTGCCAGCAGTAAAGCAACGGGGGCGGGAGATACGCAGTATTTT. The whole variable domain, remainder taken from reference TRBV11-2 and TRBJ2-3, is EAGVAQSPRYKIIEKRQSVAFWCNPISGHATLYWYQQILGQGPKLLIQFQNNGVVDDSQLPKDRFSAERLKGVDSTLKIQPAKLEDSAVYLCASSKATGAGDTQYFGPGTRLTVL.

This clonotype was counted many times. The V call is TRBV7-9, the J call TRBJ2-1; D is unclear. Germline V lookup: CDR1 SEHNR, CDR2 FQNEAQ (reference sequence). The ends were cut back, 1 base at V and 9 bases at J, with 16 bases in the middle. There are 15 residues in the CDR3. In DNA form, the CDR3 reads TGTGCCAGCAGCTTAGTACTCCTCGGCGGTGGTGAGCAGTTCTTC. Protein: CASSLVLLGGGEQFF.

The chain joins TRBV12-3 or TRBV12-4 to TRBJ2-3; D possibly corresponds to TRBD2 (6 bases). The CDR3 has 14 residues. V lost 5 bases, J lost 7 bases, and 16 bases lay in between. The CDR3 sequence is CASSRDPGGYTQYF. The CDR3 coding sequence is TGTGCCAGCAGTAGAGATCCAGGAGGGTATACGCAGTATTTT.

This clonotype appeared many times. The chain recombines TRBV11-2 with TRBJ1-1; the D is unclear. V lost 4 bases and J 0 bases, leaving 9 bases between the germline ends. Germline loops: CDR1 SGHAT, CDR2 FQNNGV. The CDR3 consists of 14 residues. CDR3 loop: CASSSVHMNTEAFF. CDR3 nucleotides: TGTGCCAGCAGCTCCGTGCATATGAACACTGAAGCTTTCTTT.

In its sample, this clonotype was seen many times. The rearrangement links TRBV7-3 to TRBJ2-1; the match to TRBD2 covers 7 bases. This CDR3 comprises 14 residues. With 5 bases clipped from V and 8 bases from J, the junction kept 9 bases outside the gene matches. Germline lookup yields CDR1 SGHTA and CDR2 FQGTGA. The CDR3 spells CASSRRAGLDEQFF. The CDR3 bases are TGTGCCAGCAGCCGGCGAGCGGGATTAGATGAGCAGTTCTTC. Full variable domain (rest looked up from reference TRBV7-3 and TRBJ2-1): GAGVSQTPSNKVTEKGKYVELRCDPISGHTALYWYRQSLGQGPEFLIYFQGTGAADDSGLPNDRFFAVRPEGSVSTLKIQRTERGDSAVYLCASSRRAGLDEQFFGPGTRLTVL.

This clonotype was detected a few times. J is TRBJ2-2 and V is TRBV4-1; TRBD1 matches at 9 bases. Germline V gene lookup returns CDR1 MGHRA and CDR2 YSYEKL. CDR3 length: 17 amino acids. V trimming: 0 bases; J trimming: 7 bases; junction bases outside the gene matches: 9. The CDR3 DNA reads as TGCGCCAGCAGCCAAGATCTTTCCGGGACAGGGATCGGGGAGCTGTTTTTT. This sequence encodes CASSQDLSGTGIGELFF.

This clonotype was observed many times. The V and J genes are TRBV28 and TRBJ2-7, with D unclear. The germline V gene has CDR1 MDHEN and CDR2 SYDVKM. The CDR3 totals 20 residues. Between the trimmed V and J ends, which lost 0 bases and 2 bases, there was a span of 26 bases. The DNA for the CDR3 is TGTGCCAGCAGTTTATGCAATTGGGTGGTGGTCGCCTCAACCACCTACGAGCAGTACTTC. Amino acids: CASSLCNWVVVASTTYEQYF.

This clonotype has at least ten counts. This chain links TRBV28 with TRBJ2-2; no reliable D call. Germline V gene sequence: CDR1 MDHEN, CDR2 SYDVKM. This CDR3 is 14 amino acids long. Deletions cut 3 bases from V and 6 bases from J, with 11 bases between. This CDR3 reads CASSFSRSAGELFF. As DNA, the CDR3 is TGTGCCAGCAGTTTTTCCAGAAGTGCCGGGGAGCTGTTTTTT.

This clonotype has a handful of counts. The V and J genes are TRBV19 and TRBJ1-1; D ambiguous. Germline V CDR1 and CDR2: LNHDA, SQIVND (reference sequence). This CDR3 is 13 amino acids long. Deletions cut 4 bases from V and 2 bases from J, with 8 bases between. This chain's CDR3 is CASSTVTNTEAFF. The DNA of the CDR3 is TGTGCCAGTAGTACCGTTACCAACACTGAAGCTTTCTTT.

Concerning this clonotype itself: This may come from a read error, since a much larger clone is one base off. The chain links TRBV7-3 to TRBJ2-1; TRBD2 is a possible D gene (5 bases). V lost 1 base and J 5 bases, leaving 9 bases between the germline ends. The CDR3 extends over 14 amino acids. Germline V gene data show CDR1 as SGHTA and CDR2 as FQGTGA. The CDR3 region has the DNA TGTGCCAGCAGCTTAAGCGGGCTTCACAATGAGCAGTTCTTC. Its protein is CASSLSGLHNEQFF.

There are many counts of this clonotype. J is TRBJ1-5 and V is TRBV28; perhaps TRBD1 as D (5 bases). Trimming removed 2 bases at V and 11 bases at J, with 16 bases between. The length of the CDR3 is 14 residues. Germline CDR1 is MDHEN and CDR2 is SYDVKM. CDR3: CASSLLAGRVSQHF. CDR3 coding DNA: TGTGCCAGCAGTTTACTGGCAGGGCGCGTGTCCCAGCATTTT.

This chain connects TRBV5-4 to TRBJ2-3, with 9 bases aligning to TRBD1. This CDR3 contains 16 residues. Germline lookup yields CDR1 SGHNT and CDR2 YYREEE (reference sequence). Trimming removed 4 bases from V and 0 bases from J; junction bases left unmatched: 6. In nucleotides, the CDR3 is TGTGCCAGCAGCGGAGGGACAGGGCTCAGCACAGATACGCAGTATTTT. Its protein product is CASSGGTGLSTDTQYF.

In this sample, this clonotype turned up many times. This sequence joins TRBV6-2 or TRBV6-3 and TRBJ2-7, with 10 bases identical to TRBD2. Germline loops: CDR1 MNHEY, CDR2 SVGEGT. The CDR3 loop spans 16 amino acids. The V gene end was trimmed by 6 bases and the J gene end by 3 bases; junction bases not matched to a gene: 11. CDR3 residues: CASRNLSSGGGYEQYF. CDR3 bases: TGTGCCAGCAGGAACTTGTCAAGCGGGGGGGGCTACGAGCAGTACTTC.

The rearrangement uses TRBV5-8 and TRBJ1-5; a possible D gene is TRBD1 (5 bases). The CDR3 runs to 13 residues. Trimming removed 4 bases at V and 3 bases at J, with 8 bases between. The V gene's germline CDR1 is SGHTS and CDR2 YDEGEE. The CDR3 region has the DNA TGTGCCAGCAGCGACAGCGTCAATCAGCCCCAGCATTTT. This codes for CASSDSVNQPQHF.